This TCR beta chain was recorded in a study of blood T cell repertoires in COVID-19. Clones were sequenced by immunoSEQ multiplex PCR, and TCRdb holds only the in-frame ones, with some missing. In the table there are tens of thousands of clones, around 90% of which are singletons. The germline V gene encodes CDR1 WNHNN and CDR2 SYGVQD (reference sequence). CDR3 length equals 13 residues. Trimming removed 3 bases from V and 2 bases from J; junction bases left unmatched: 1. The sequenced sample consisted of peripheral blood. The receptor was derived from a man in his forties with COVID-19, enrolled during active disease. The chain has TRBV10-1 and TRBJ2-7; TRBD2 matches 7 bases. Here the CDR3 reads CASSDAGAYEQYF. The CDR3 DNA reads as TGCGCCAGCAGTGATGCGGGAGCCTACGAGCAGTACTTC.